Shown below are 9 T cell receptor beta chains from a single sample sequenced in a study of blood T cell repertoires in COVID-19. Method: immunoSEQ multiplex PCR; TCRdb's copy keeps in-frame clones and lacks some. The sample carries nearly 80,000 clones, about 83% recorded once. What was sequenced was peripheral blood. The origin of the receptors is a woman aged 80 or over with active or convalescent COVID-19.

CDR3 DNA: TGCGCCAGCAGTCGAGACGGACAGGGCGACTATGGCTACACCTTC. Translating gives CASSRDGQGDYGYTF. The chain recombines TRBV5-1 with TRBJ1-2, with 8 bases identical to TRBD1. The CDR3 sequence is 15 residues long. Trimming took 5 bases from V and 3 from J; bases not matched to a gene: 9. Germline CDR1 reads SGHRS; CDR2 reads YFSETQ.

The chain recombines TRBV28 with TRBJ1-2; D is uncertain. The CDR3 covers 13 residues. Germline CDR1 MDHEN, CDR2 SYDVKM. The V end lost 6 bases, the J end lost 1 base, and 9 bases lay between the germline ends. The CDR3 DNA is TGTGCCAGCAGACCCCAGGTTAACTATGGCTACACCTTC. Amino acids: CASRPQVNYGYTF.

The chain links TRBV7-2 to TRBJ2-4; TRBD1 might be the D (6 bases). The CDR3 is made up of 13 amino acids. The V end was cut by 5 bases, the J end by 7 bases, with 12 bases between. Germline CDR1 reads SGHTA; CDR2 reads FQGNSA. CDR3 coding DNA: TGTGCCAGCAGCGGTCGGACAGCTAACATTCAGTACTTC. Translated: CASSGRTANIQYF.

This clone was observed a single time. The genes are TRBV5-1 and TRBJ2-7, with 8 bases fitting TRBD2. CDR3 length: 15 amino acids. Germline loops: CDR1 SGHRS, CDR2 YFSETQ. Trimming removed 4 bases from V and 4 bases from J; junction bases left unmatched: 10. CDR3 in amino acids: CASSPWIGGRYEQYF. The CDR3 region has the DNA TGCGCCAGCAGCCCCTGGATAGGCGGGAGGTACGAGCAGTACTTC.

This chain joins TRBV24-1 and TRBJ2-1; TRBD2 aligns across 8 bases. The CDR3 spans 16 residues. Germline CDR1 is KGHDR and CDR2 is SFDVKD. The junction had 1 base not matched to a gene; V was cut back by 1 base and J by 0 bases. DNA of the CDR3: TGTGCCACCAGTGATTTAGCGGGAGACTCCTACAATGAGCAGTTCTTC. It is translated as CATSDLAGDSYNEQFF.

The chain has TRBV15 and TRBJ2-3; 8 bases line up with TRBD1. Trimming took 0 bases from V and 2 from J; bases not matched to a gene: 7. There are 17 residues in the CDR3. The germline V gene has CDR1 LNHNV and CDR2 YYDKDF (reference sequence). The CDR3 reads CATSRDGTGGITDTQYF. In DNA form, the CDR3 reads TGTGCCACCAGCAGAGATGGAACAGGGGGGATCACAGATACGCAGTATTTT.

The chain recombines TRBV6-5 with TRBJ2-1; 11 bases agree with TRBD2. The CDR3 contains 16 residues. V gave up 2 bases and J gave up 8 bases; unmatched junction bases: 8. Germline CDR1 is MNHEY and CDR2 is SVGAGI. The CDR3 coding sequence is TGTGCCAGCAGTTACCCCGGGGCTAGCGGGAGGTATGAGCAGTTCTTC. Protein product: CASSYPGASGRYEQFF.

The chain employs TRBV2 and TRBJ2-2, with 9 nucleotides matching TRBD2. There are 14 residues in the CDR3. V gave up 8 bases and J gave up 6 bases; unmatched junction bases: 7. Germline V lookup: CDR1 SNHLY, CDR2 FYNNEI. The CDR3 is CASRREGMSGELFF. The CDR3 bases are TGTGCCAGCCGGCGGGAGGGCATGTCCGGGGAGCTGTTTTTT.

The V and J genes are TRBV24-1 and TRBJ2-1; 8 bases are a match to TRBD1. The CDR3 loop spans 15 amino acids. Germline CDR1 and CDR2: KGHDR and SFDVKD. V dropped 3 bases and J dropped 6; count of bases not matched to a gene: 6. This chain's CDR3 is CATSDPTGTGNEQFF. The CDR3 DNA is TGTGCCACCAGTGATCCTACGGGGACAGGCAATGAGCAGTTCTTC.